Given below is one T cell receptor beta chain in context. This entry is derived from a study of blood T cell repertoires in COVID-19. For the study at large: COVID-19 samples collected from the United States, Italy and Spain covered acute and convalescent phases. The analysed material was cDNA or gDNA that came from T cells, B-cell-depleted T cells, or PBMCs.

With 3 bases clipped from V and 0 bases from J, the junction kept 10 bases outside the gene matches. Germline-derived CDR1 and CDR2 are LGHNA and YNFKEQ. There are 18 residues in the CDR3. In the original workflow: Quantification of nucleated cells was approximated via reference gene primer amplification. The table came from immunoSEQ multiplex PCR; TCRdb's copy has only in-frame clones and leaves some out. D and trimming were read from the DNA, whereas the V and J calls and clone size are those reported in that table. The table has fewer than 25,000 clones, roughly 87% seen once; the top ten hold just under 20%.

The chain carries TRBV4-2 and TRBJ2-3, with TRBD2 matching over 9 bases. The sequencing sample was made of peripheral blood. The source is a human donor in a cohort sampled during active COVID-19. CDR3 region: CASSQEGLAGISTDTQYF. CDR3 in DNA: TGTGCCAGCAGCCAGGAAGGCCTAGCGGGGATTAGCACAGATACGCAGTATTTT.